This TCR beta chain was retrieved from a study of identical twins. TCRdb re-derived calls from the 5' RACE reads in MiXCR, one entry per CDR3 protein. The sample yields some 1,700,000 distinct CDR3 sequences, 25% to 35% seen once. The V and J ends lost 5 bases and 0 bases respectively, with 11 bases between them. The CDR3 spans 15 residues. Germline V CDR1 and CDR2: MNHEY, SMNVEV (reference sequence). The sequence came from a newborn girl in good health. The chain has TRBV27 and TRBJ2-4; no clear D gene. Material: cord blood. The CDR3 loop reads CASSRGWLAKNIQYF. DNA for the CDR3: TGTGCCAGCAGTCGAGGATGGCTAGCCAAAAACATTCAGTACTTC.